What follows are 31 T cell receptor beta chains derived from one specimen sequenced in a study of OX40 agonist ivuxolimab in advanced cancers. The repertoire was sequenced with immunoSEQ multiplex PCR; TCRdb's copy has only in-frame clones and lacks some. The top ten clones hold roughly 13% of a sample with over 50,000 clones, 85% to 95% of them seen once. This specimen consisted of CD4+ or CD8+ T cells sorted from blood, obtained in a trial of the OX40 agonist ivuxolimab. The receptor source for this set is an adult with an advanced solid tumor such as melanoma, head and neck, liver or kidney cancer.

A single count supports this clone. The chain uses TRBV7-9 and TRBJ1-1; TRBD1 matches 7 bases. The junction had 7 bases not matched to a gene; V was cut back by 1 base and J by 5 bases. This CDR3 has 15 residues. Per the germline V gene, CDR1 is SEHNR and CDR2 is FQNEAQ (reference sequence). CDR3 bases: TGTGCCAGCAGCTTAGAGGGATCAGGGGGGACTGAAGCTTTCTTT. Translated, it gives CASSLEGSGGTEAFF.

The gene calls are TRBV13 and TRBJ2-7, with 9 bases fitting TRBD2. With V trimmed by 5 bases and J by 6 bases, 2 bases remained unmatched. The CDR3 is 12 residues long. Per germline, CDR1 PRHDT and CDR2 FYEKMQ (reference sequence). CDR3: CASSGSGSEQYF. The CDR3 nucleotides read TGTGCCAGCAGCGGTAGCGGGAGCGAGCAGTACTTC.

The chain combines TRBV6-4 with TRBJ2-1; D might be TRBD1 (5 bases). Per the germline V gene, CDR1 is MRHNA and CDR2 is SNTAGT. V was cut by 5 bases and J by 0 bases, with 11 bases left in between. This CDR3 region has 15 residues. CDR3: CASSKDTDSYNEQFF. The CDR3 nucleotides read TGTGCCAGCAGTAAGGACACCGACTCCTACAATGAGCAGTTCTTC.

The rearrangement uses TRBV7-8 and TRBJ2-2; TRBD2 agrees at 11 bases. Germline CDR1 and CDR2: SGHVS and FQNEAQ. The CDR3 consists of 16 residues. V lost 5 bases to trimming and J lost 1 base; unmatched junction nucleotides: 3. CDR3 protein: CASSEGLAVNTGELFF. The DNA of the CDR3 is TGTGCCAGCAGCGAGGGACTAGCGGTGAACACCGGGGAGCTGTTTTTT.

The chain links TRBV23-1 to TRBJ2-7; TRBD1 matches 9 bases. TRBV23-1 is labeled an ORF, and its function is uncertain. This CDR3 spans 15 amino acids. V shed 8 bases, J shed 2 bases, and the junction held 10 bases outside the gene matches. CDR3: CASQAGTGCTYEQYF. The CDR3 coding sequence is TGCGCCAGCCAGGCAGGGACAGGGTGTACCTACGAGCAGTACTTC.

This chain links TRBV15 with TRBJ1-1; TRBD1 agrees at 7 bases. This CDR3 region has 14 residues. CDR1 is LNHNV, CDR2 YYDKDF, per germline (reference sequence). Losses at the gene ends were 2 bases for V and 5 bases for J; bases not matched to a gene: 5. The DNA of the CDR3 is TGTGCCACCAGCAGATTACCAGGGGGTACTGAAGCTTTCTTT. Translating it yields CATSRLPGGTEAFF.

The chain links TRBV25-1 to TRBJ2-5, with D perhaps TRBD1 (6 bases). This CDR3 is built from 16 residues. Germline lookup yields CDR1 MGHDK and CDR2 SYGVNS. V was cut by 6 bases and J by 0 bases, with 17 bases left in between. CDR3 amino acids: CASSDIQGEDQETQYF. The CDR3 region has the DNA TGTGCCAGCAGCGACATACAGGGCGAGGACCAAGAGACCCAGTACTTC.

The V and J genes are TRBV6-5 and TRBJ1-2; D is uncertain. The V gene lost 7 bases and the J gene lost 2 bases, with 8 bases spanning the gap. Germline CDR1 is MNHEY and CDR2 is SVGAGI. CDR3 length: 12 amino acids. The CDR3 loop reads CASTTLNYGYTF. The CDR3 DNA is TGTGCCAGCACGACCCTAAACTATGGCTACACCTTC.

The genes are TRBV4-1 and TRBJ1-3; TRBD1 is a possible D gene (5 bases). This CDR3 is 15 amino acids long. Germline V lookup: CDR1 MGHRA, CDR2 YSYEKL. The germline V and J ends were trimmed by 0 bases and 4 bases, with 10 bases remaining between them. The CDR3 nucleotides read TGCGCCAGCAGCCAAGATCCGGGGCCCGGAAACACCATATATTTT. It encodes CASSQDPGPGNTIYF.

CDR3 protein: CASSLGTIGGEQYF. CDR3 in DNA: TGTGCCAGCAGCTTGGGGACAATCGGGGGCGAGCAGTACTTC. The V gene is TRBV5-6, the J gene TRBJ2-7, with D possibly matching TRBD2 (6 bases). This CDR3 contains 14 residues. CDR1 and CDR2 from the germline V gene are SGHDT and YYEEEE. Trimming removed 0 bases from V and 6 bases from J, with 13 bases in between.

V and J are TRBV11-1 and TRBJ2-7; D unclear. Trimming removed 5 bases from V and 4 bases from J, with 9 bases in between. Germline-derived CDR1 and CDR2 are SGHAT and FQDESV (reference sequence). This CDR3 has 12 residues. For the CDR3, the DNA is TGTGCCAGCAGCGAAATGATATACGAGCAGTACTTC. As protein: CASSEMIYEQYF.

The rearrangement links TRBV5-5 to TRBJ2-2; maybe TRBD1 (6 bases). With 0 bases removed from V and 11 bases from J, the gap between germline ends came to 17 bases. The CDR3 contains 15 residues. CDR1 SGHKS and CDR2 YYEKEE come from the germline V gene (reference sequence). Here the CDR3 reads CASSLEYMGARELFF. CDR3 bases: TGTGCCAGCAGCTTGGAATATATGGGGGCCAGAGAGCTGTTTTTT.

The chain combines TRBV19 with TRBJ2-1; D may be TRBD2 (6 bases). Germline assignment: CDR1 LNHDA and CDR2 SQIVND (reference sequence). Deletions cut 3 bases from V and 5 bases from J, with 14 bases between. The CDR3 extends over 15 amino acids. The CDR3 protein is CASSISGGNNNEQFF. The CDR3 DNA reads as TGTGCCAGTAGTATTAGCGGTGGGAACAACAATGAGCAGTTCTTC. Drawing the rest from reference TRBV19 and TRBJ2-1, the complete variable domain is DGGITQSPKYLFRKEGQNVTLSCEQNLNHDAMYWYRQDPGQGLRLIYYSQIVNDFQKGDIAEGYSVSREKKESFPLTVTSAQKNPTAFYLCASSISGGNNNEQFFGPGTRLTVL.

The chain uses TRBV11-3 and TRBJ2-1; D is perhaps TRBD1 or TRBD2 (5 bases each). This CDR3 has 17 amino acids. The germline V gene has CDR1 SGHNT and CDR2 YENEEA. V lost 6 bases, J lost 8 bases, and 26 bases lay in between. The CDR3 here is CASSPTPGTGLADEQFF. The DNA of the CDR3 is TGTGCCAGCAGTCCAACCCCCGGGACGGGGTTGGCGGATGAGCAGTTCTTC.

The V gene is TRBV18, the J gene TRBJ1-2; no reliable D call. V was pared by 0 bases and J by 6 bases, with 5 bases between. The CDR3 totals 12 residues. The germline V gene has CDR1 KGHSH and CDR2 LQKENI. The CDR3 DNA reads TGTGCCAGCTCACCACCTAGGGATGGCTACACCTTC. Translation: CASSPPRDGYTF.

The chain combines TRBV4-1 with TRBJ1-2; D is unclear. The germline V gene has CDR1 MGHRA and CDR2 YSYEKL. CDR3 length equals 11 residues. V was trimmed by 3 bases and J by 4 bases, leaving 3 bases between them. CDR3 protein: CASSHGYGYTF. Here the CDR3 DNA reads TGCGCCAGCAGCCACGGCTATGGCTACACCTTC.

This sequence joins TRBV9 and TRBJ1-6; tentatively, D is TRBD1 (6 bases). Germline V gene lookup returns CDR1 SGDLS and CDR2 YYNGEE. The length of the CDR3 is 13 residues. The germline V and J ends were trimmed by 3 bases and 8 bases, with 9 bases remaining between them. DNA of the CDR3: TGTGCCAGCAGCGGTCAGGGGTATTCACCCCTCCACTTT. Protein: CASSGQGYSPLHF.

The count of this clone is one. This chain joins TRBV4-1 and TRBJ2-5; 10 bases line up with TRBD2. This CDR3 region has 16 residues. V lost 4 bases, J lost 5 bases, and 10 bases stayed unmatched. The germline gives CDR1 MGHRA, CDR2 YSYEKL. In DNA form, the CDR3 reads TGCGCCAGCAGCCCAGTAGCGGGGGGTGAGAGGGAGACCCAGTACTTC. This codes for CASSPVAGGERETQYF.

V is TRBV4-1 and J is TRBJ2-5, with TRBD2 as a possible D gene (5 bases). Trimming cost V 3 bases and J 5 bases, with 13 bases left between them. From germline, CDR1 is MGHRA and CDR2 YSYEKL. This CDR3 has 14 residues. In DNA, the CDR3 is TGCGCCAGCAGCCAGCCCTTCGGCGGGGAGACCCAGTACTTC. Its protein is CASSQPFGGETQYF.

This CDR3 reads CASSGEHSEAFF. The DNA for the CDR3 is TGCGCCAGCAGCGGGGAGCACTCTGAAGCTTTCTTT. The V and J genes are TRBV4-1 and TRBJ1-1; D remains ambiguous. CDR3 size: 12 residues. Germline V lookup: CDR1 MGHRA, CDR2 YSYEKL. The germline V and J ends were trimmed by 5 bases and 6 bases, with 10 bases remaining between them.

This clone was seen only once. The chain links TRBV11-2 to TRBJ2-7, with D hard to call. Germline CDR1 and CDR2: SGHAT and FQNNGV. This CDR3 is 12 amino acids long. Trimming shortened V by 3 bases and J by 2 bases, and 5 bases separated the two germline ends. This chain's CDR3 is CASSFETYEQYF. The CDR3, as DNA: TGTGCCAGCAGCTTTGAAACCTACGAGCAGTACTTC.

This clone has a single count. The V and J genes are TRBV2 and TRBJ2-1; TRBD1 might be the D (6 bases). Per germline, CDR1 SNHLY and CDR2 FYNNEI. The ends were cut back, 4 bases at V and 15 bases at J, with 13 bases in the middle. This CDR3 has 11 residues. The CDR3 loop is CASSGITGPFF. DNA for the CDR3: TGTGCCAGCAGTGGTATAACAGGGCCGTTCTTC.

J is TRBJ2-7 and V is TRBV14; the D is unclear. V lost 2 bases to trimming and J lost 3 bases, with 8 bases between them. There are 13 residues in the CDR3. Germline loops: CDR1 SGHDN, CDR2 FVKESK. For the CDR3, the DNA is TGTGCCAGCAGCCAATTACACGGCTACGAGCAGTACTTC. Translated, it gives CASSQLHGYEQYF. The full variable domain, with the rest looked up from reference TRBV14 and TRBJ2-7, is EAGVTQFPSHSVIEKGQTVTLRCDPISGHDNLYWYRRVMGKEIKFLLHFVKESKQDESGMPNNRFLAERTGGTYSTLKVQPAELEDSGVYFCASSQLHGYEQYFGPGTRLTVT.

The chain combines TRBV5-6 with TRBJ2-7, with 9 positions matching TRBD1. This CDR3 contains 15 residues. Germline V gene sequence: CDR1 SGHDT, CDR2 YYEEEE. Trimming took 4 bases from V and 3 from J; bases not matched to a gene: 8. The CDR3 spells CASSADGTGYYEQYF. The CDR3 DNA sequence: TGTGCCAGCAGCGCCGACGGGACAGGGTACTACGAGCAGTACTTC.

This chain connects TRBV5-5 to TRBJ1-1; D is perhaps TRBD1 (5 bases). The CDR3 has 12 amino acids. Trimming took 4 bases from V and 7 from J, leaving 11 bases between them. Looked up from germline, CDR1 is SGHKS and CDR2 is YYEKEE (reference sequence). Written as DNA, the CDR3 is TGTGCCAGCAGCACGGAGACAGATGAAGCTTTCTTT. This codes for CASSTETDEAFF.

The V and J genes are TRBV25-1 and TRBJ1-2, with D hard to call. The CDR3 sequence is 17 residues long. Germline V gene sequence: CDR1 MGHDK, CDR2 SYGVNS. V lost 4 bases, J lost 0 bases, and 18 bases lay in between. Here the CDR3 reads CASSGPDGLGPNYGYTF. In nucleotides, the CDR3 is TGTGCCAGCAGTGGGCCCGACGGGCTCGGCCCTAACTATGGCTACACCTTC.

The chain recombines TRBV4-1 with TRBJ2-6; the D gene is possibly TRBD1 (6 bases). CDR3 length equals 16 residues. The V end was cut by 2 bases, the J end by 4 bases, with 12 bases between. Germline V gives CDR1 MGHRA, CDR2 YSYEKL. In DNA, the CDR3 is TGCGCCAGCAGCCAATTGGGGGCGTCCGGGGCCAACGTCCTGACTTTC. This codes for CASSQLGASGANVLTF.

This clone was observed a single time. CDR3 DNA: TGTGCCAGCAGCTTAAGCGGGAGCTCCTACAATGAGCAGTTCTTC. Translated, it gives CASSLSGSSYNEQFF. The chain is built from TRBV7-6 and TRBJ2-1; 8 bases map to TRBD2. This CDR3 is 15 amino acids long. The germline V gene encodes CDR1 SGHVS and CDR2 FNYEAQ. V gave up 2 bases and J gave up 0 bases; unmatched junction bases: 0.

The CDR3 sequence is CASSLTRTDLYGYTF. CDR3 nucleotides: TGTGCCAGTAGTCTAACCCGGACAGACCTTTATGGCTACACCTTC. The rearrangement joins TRBV19 to TRBJ1-2; perhaps TRBD1 as D (6 bases). Trimming left V 5 bases short and J 5 bases short, with 18 bases between. This CDR3 contains 15 residues. Germline CDR1 is LNHDA and CDR2 is SQIVND (reference sequence).

This chain links TRBV9 with TRBJ1-4; 7 bases match TRBD1. V gave up 5 bases and J gave up 0 bases; unmatched junction bases: 4. CDR3 size: 15 residues. Germline V lookup: CDR1 SGDLS, CDR2 YYNGEE. CDR3 in DNA: TGTGCCAGCAGTTCAGGGGGAGCAACTAATGAAAAACTGTTTTTT. It encodes CASSSGGATNEKLFF.

This chain's CDR3 is CASSKLAGSYNEQFF. The CDR3, as DNA: TGTGCCAGCAGCAAGCTAGCGGGCTCCTACAATGAGCAGTTCTTC. The gene calls are TRBV7-2 and TRBJ2-1; 8 nucleotides line up with TRBD2. The CDR3 consists of 15 residues. CDR1 is SGHTA, CDR2 FQGNSA, per germline. The junction had 3 bases not matched to a gene; V was cut back by 5 bases and J by 0 bases.